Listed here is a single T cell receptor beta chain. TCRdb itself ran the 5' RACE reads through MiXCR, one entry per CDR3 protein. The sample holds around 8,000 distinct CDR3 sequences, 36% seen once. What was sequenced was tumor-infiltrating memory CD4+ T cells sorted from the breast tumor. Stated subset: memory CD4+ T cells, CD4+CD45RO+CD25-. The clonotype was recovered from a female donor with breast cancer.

DNA of the CDR3: TGTGCCAGCTCTCCCTACCGGGACAGGAGCACTGAAGCTTTCTTT. This translates into CASSPYRDRSTEAFF. The genes are TRBV18 and TRBJ1-1; 8 bases line up with TRBD1. The J segment lost 4 bases and the V segment lost 6 bases, leaving 10 bases of the junction unmatched. The germline V gene encodes CDR1 KGHSH and CDR2 LQKENI. The CDR3 runs to 15 residues.